The next 21 T cell receptor beta chains were all read from a single sample in a study of blood T cell repertoires in COVID-19. Some clones are missing from TCRdb's copy, which holds only in-frame ones; the method was immunoSEQ multiplex PCR. The sample shows some 200,000 clones, over 75% of them seen only once. The source material was PBMCs or T cells enriched from blood (not recorded which). The receptor source for this set is a man aged 35 to 55 who had recovered from COVID-19.

This chain links TRBV6-6 with TRBJ2-7; D not resolved. The CDR3 has 15 amino acids. V was shortened by 6 bases and J by 0 bases, with 15 bases between the two germline ends. The germline V gene has CDR1 MNHNY and CDR2 SVGAGI (reference sequence). CDR3 sequence: CASSPNSKHSYEQYF. For the CDR3, the DNA is TGTGCCAGCAGCCCTAACAGTAAACACTCCTACGAGCAGTACTTC.

The chain employs TRBV12-5 and TRBJ2-1; possible D gene TRBD1, 6 bases. There are 18 residues in the CDR3. Trimming removed 5 bases from V and 4 bases from J, with 24 bases in between. Germline V lookup: CDR1 LGHNT, CDR2 FRNRAP. This CDR3 reads CASGPLLTGSRGYNEQFF. In DNA form, the CDR3 reads TGTGCTAGTGGTCCCCTATTGACCGGGTCCAGGGGTTACAATGAGCAGTTCTTC.

Of note for this clone: The sample holds other DNA sequences that translate to the same CDR3. The chain links TRBV2 to TRBJ1-6; 7 bases are a match to TRBD1. V was clipped by 6 bases and J by 7 bases; unmatched bases: 9. Germline CDR1 is SNHLY and CDR2 is FYNNEI. The CDR3 has 15 residues. The CDR3 loop reads CASRGDSSGNSPLHF. CDR3 nucleotide sequence: TGTGCCAGCAGGGGGGACAGCTCAGGGAATTCACCCCTCCACTTT.

This chain connects TRBV27 to TRBJ1-6; D ambiguous. V lost 3 bases, J lost 9 bases, and 12 bases lay in between. The CDR3 totals 14 residues. CDR1 is MNHEY and CDR2 is SMNVEV in the germline V gene (reference sequence). The CDR3 DNA sequence: TGTGCCAGCAGTTTGCAGCACCGGAGTTCACCCCTCCACTTT. This encodes CASSLQHRSSPLHF.

The chain combines TRBV3-1 (or the pseudogene TRBV3-2) with TRBJ1-2, with 8 positions matching TRBD1. Germline trimming cut 7 bases from V and 5 bases from J; bases unmatched to any gene: 6. Germline V gives CDR1 LGHDT, CDR2 YNNKEL (reference sequence). This CDR3 contains 13 residues. Here the CDR3 DNA reads TGTGCCAGCAACCGACAGGGGTCTTATGGCTACACCTTC. It translates to CASNRQGSYGYTF.

The chain couples TRBV12-3 or TRBV12-4 to TRBJ1-3, with D unclear. With 10 bases removed from V and 4 bases from J, the gap between germline ends came to 14 bases. The CDR3 has 13 amino acids. This CDR3 is CATEPGLGNTIYF. CDR3 DNA sequence: TGTGCCACCGAGCCCGGACTGGGAAACACCATATATTTT.

This clone was picked up a small number of times. Other DNA sequences in the sample encode the same CDR3. This chain uses TRBV9 with TRBJ2-1; D may be TRBD2 (6 bases). V dropped 2 bases and J dropped 0 bases, with 12 bases sitting between them. CDR1 is SGDLS and CDR2 is YYNGEE in the germline V gene. This CDR3 has 16 amino acids. The CDR3 DNA sequence: TGTGCCAGCAGCGTTCTTAGCGGTAGCTCCTACAATGAGCAGTTCTTC. Translating gives CASSVLSGSSYNEQFF.

The chain is built from TRBV10-2 and TRBJ1-1; TRBD1 is a possible D gene (6 bases). Germline V gene lookup returns CDR1 WSHSY and CDR2 SAAADI. This CDR3 comprises 13 residues. Deletions cut 2 bases from V and 6 bases from J, with 10 bases between. The CDR3 spells CASSEGGRSEAFF. CDR3 coding DNA: TGCGCCAGCAGTGAGGGGGGCAGGTCTGAAGCTTTCTTT.

The rearrangement uses TRBV2 and TRBJ2-4; TRBD1 agrees at 7 bases. Germline lookup yields CDR1 SNHLY and CDR2 FYNNEI. The length of the CDR3 is 15 residues. V dropped 5 bases and J dropped 8; count of bases not matched to a gene: 12. CDR3 coding DNA: TGTGCCAGCAGTCGAACAGGGGCCACCCAGGACATTCAGTACTTC. This codes for CASSRTGATQDIQYF.

The rearrangement joins TRBV27 to TRBJ1-5; D is unclear. The germline V gene has CDR1 MNHEY and CDR2 SMNVEV (reference sequence). Trimming left V 6 bases short and J 5 bases short, with 14 bases between. The CDR3 covers 14 residues. The CDR3 sequence: CASSGSGQYQPQHF. The CDR3 nucleotides are TGTGCCAGCAGCGGGTCCGGCCAATATCAGCCCCAGCATTTT.

The chain combines TRBV3-1 (or the pseudogene TRBV3-2) with TRBJ2-5; tentative D call: TRBD2 (6 bases). Trimming left V 1 base short and J 6 bases short, with 15 bases between. The CDR3 has 15 amino acids. The germline V gene has CDR1 LGHDT and CDR2 YNNKEL (reference sequence). CDR3 sequence reads: CASSQAPGGEKTQYF. The CDR3 nucleotides are TGTGCCAGCAGCCAAGCCCCCGGGGGAGAAAAGACCCAGTACTTC.

This clone was seen a few times. This rearrangement joins TRBV6-5 to TRBJ1-1; D gene unclear. The germline CDR1 and CDR2 sequences are MNHEY and SVGAGI. The V gene lost 6 bases and the J gene lost 1 base, with 9 bases spanning the gap. The CDR3 runs 13 residues. CDR3 nucleotide sequence: TGTGCCAGCAGGGCGACGGGGAACACTGAAGCTTTCTTT. Translated: CASRATGNTEAFF.

This clone has only one observation. V and J are TRBV19 and TRBJ1-4, with TRBD1 matching 7 bases. The trim removed 9 bases at V and 7 bases at J, leaving 8 bases unmatched. Germline CDR1 and CDR2: LNHDA and SQIVND (reference sequence). The length of the CDR3 is 13 residues. Here the CDR3 reads CASRDRVFEKLFF. The CDR3 nucleotides are TGTGCCAGCCGGGACAGAGTTTTTGAAAAACTGTTTTTT. The entire variable domain, with the rest obtained from reference TRBV19 and TRBJ1-4, is as follows: DGGITQSPKYLFRKEGQNVTLSCEQNLNHDAMYWYRQDPGQGLRLIYYSQIVNDFQKGDIAEGYSVSREKKESFPLTVTSAQKNPTAFYLCASRDRVFEKLFFGSGTQLSVL.

The V and J genes are TRBV20-1 and TRBJ2-4; tentatively, D is TRBD2 (6 bases). Germline V lookup: CDR1 DFQATT, CDR2 SNEGSKA (reference sequence). Trimming cost V 3 bases and J 1 base, with 25 bases left between them. The CDR3 extends over 19 amino acids. The CDR3 DNA sequence: TGCAGTGCTAGTTTCCCGGCGGGGACGGTTGCTAGGGCCAAAAACATTCAGTACTTC. This encodes CSASFPAGTVARAKNIQYF.

This clone was seen more than once but under ten times. The J gene is TRBJ2-2, the V gene TRBV10-1; D may be TRBD1 (5 bases). The CDR3 length is 15 residues. Germline V gives CDR1 WNHNN, CDR2 SYGVQD (reference sequence). Trimming pared 3 bases from V and 5 bases from J, leaving 13 bases between. The CDR3 region has the DNA TGCGCCAGCAGTGATGTCCCAGGGCGAACCGGGGAGCTGTTTTTT. Translated: CASSDVPGRTGELFF.

The chain uses TRBV6-1 and TRBJ1-4; D is possibly TRBD1 (5 bases). V was trimmed by 3 bases and J by 2 bases, leaving 13 bases between them. This CDR3 comprises 16 residues. In germline, CDR1 is MNHNS, CDR2 SASEGT. The CDR3 is CASSDRGRGTNEKLFF. CDR3 sequence (DNA): TGTGCCAGCAGTGATCGGGGCCGGGGGACTAATGAAAAACTGTTTTTT.

This clone was picked up one time. The J gene is TRBJ1-1, the V gene TRBV5-6; D is perhaps TRBD1 (5 bases). The V and J ends lost 6 bases and 1 base respectively, with 16 bases between them. The CDR3 sequence is 15 residues long. Germline assignment: CDR1 SGHDT and CDR2 YYEEEE. DNA of the CDR3: TGTGCCAGCAACGTCCGGGACTATGGGAACACTGAAGCTTTCTTT. Protein: CASNVRDYGNTEAFF.

This clone showed up many times. V is TRBV9 and J is TRBJ2-2; the D is unclear. CDR1 is SGDLS and CDR2 is YYNGEE in the germline V gene. The CDR3 loop spans 12 amino acids. With 4 bases removed from V and 7 bases from J, the gap between germline ends came to 8 bases. The CDR3 region has the DNA TGTGCCAGCAGCTCGGGTGGCGGGGAGCTGTTTTTT. Its translation is CASSSGGGELFF.

V usage is TRBV19 and J usage is TRBJ1-6; D unresolved. The CDR3 has 14 residues. CDR1 and CDR2 (germline): LNHDA, SQIVND (reference sequence). Trimming removed 7 bases from V and 10 bases from J, with 17 bases in between. The CDR3: CASTPDLGRSPLHF. DNA of the CDR3: TGTGCCAGTACTCCCGACCTGGGCAGATCACCCCTCCACTTT. Using reference TRBV19 and TRBJ1-6 for the parts outside the CDR3, the full variable domain is DGGITQSPKYLFRKEGQNVTLSCEQNLNHDAMYWYRQDPGQGLRLIYYSQIVNDFQKGDIAEGYSVSREKKESFPLTVTSAQKNPTAFYLCASTPDLGRSPLHFGNGTRLTVT.

This sequence joins TRBV11-3 and TRBJ1-3; D is possibly TRBD1 (5 bases). CDR1 and CDR2 from the germline V gene are SGHNT and YENEEA. The CDR3 spans 16 residues. V gave up 2 bases and J gave up 0 bases, with 11 bases separating them. The CDR3 DNA reads TGTGCCAGCAGCTTATTTACAGGCCTCTCTGGAAACACCATATATTTT. It codes for CASSLFTGLSGNTIYF.

This chain joins TRBV5-1 and TRBJ2-5, with 8 nucleotides matching TRBD1. Germline CDR1 is SGHRS and CDR2 is YFSETQ. Unmatched junction bases numbered 10, after V lost 4 bases and J lost 5 bases. The CDR3 runs 15 residues. The CDR3 DNA reads as TGCGCCAGCAGCGCAATACAGGGGGACAGGGAGACCCAGTACTTC. This gives the protein CASSAIQGDRETQYF.